The 30 T cell receptor beta chains below all came from one sample that was sequenced in a study of preoperative IRX-2 immunotherapy in early breast cancer. Treatment indicated: preoperative locoregional IRX-2 cytokine immunotherapy. TCRdb keeps only in-frame clones here, not all; method: immunoSEQ multiplex PCR. This sample yields about 42,000 clones, of which 70% to 85% are seen a single time; over 1% belongs to the top ten. This sample comprised tumor tissue, obtained after IRX-2 immunotherapy. The receptor source for this set is a human donor with breast cancer.

This chain joins TRBV11-3 and TRBJ1-6, with D tentatively TRBD1 (5 bases). The CDR3 length is 16 residues. Deletions cut 4 bases from V and 7 bases from J, with 17 bases between. CDR1 is SGHNT and CDR2 is YENEEA in the germline V gene. CDR3 DNA sequence: TGTGCCAGCAGCTCAGGAAGGGGTACGATGAATTCACCCCTCCACTTT. It is translated as CASSSGRGTMNSPLHF.

The chain couples TRBV30 to TRBJ1-4; D is possibly TRBD1 (6 bases). Trimming pared 2 bases from V and 6 bases from J, leaving 28 bases between. The CDR3 runs 19 residues. The germline CDR1 and CDR2 sequences are GTSNPN and SVGIG (reference sequence). The CDR3 DNA is TGTGCCTGGAGTAGTTGGCGCTTTAAATGGGGGGCGCGGGATGAAAAACTGTTTTTT. Amino acid sequence: CAWSSWRFKWGARDEKLFF.

About this clone: One end of the junction is discordant with germline, which a read error may explain. The J gene is TRBJ1-1, the V gene TRBV6-8, with 7 positions matching TRBD1. Germline V gene lookup returns CDR1 MNHGY and CDR2 SAAAGT. This CDR3 region has 13 residues. The CDR3 DNA sequence: TGTGCCATCAGTCAAGGACAGGATGCTGAAGCTTTCTTT. This translates into CAISQGQDAEAFF.

The rearrangement uses TRBV22-1 and TRBJ2-1; the table calls TRBD2, which could not be checked here. TRBV22-1 is a listed pseudogene. This CDR3 spans 16 amino acids. Here the CDR3 DNA reads TGTGCCAGCAGTCGTCACCCGGGACTAGGGAGTTATGAGCAGTTCTTC. It translates to CASSRHPGLGSYEQFF.

This chain joins TRBV28 and TRBJ1-4; a possible D gene is TRBD1 (5 bases). Trimming removed 1 base from V and 8 bases from J, with 17 bases in between. The CDR3 runs to 16 residues. CDR1 is MDHEN, CDR2 SYDVKM, per germline. The DNA for the CDR3 is TGTGCCAGCAGTTTATTAGTTCAGGGCGGAGGGGAAAAACTGTTTTTT. Its translation: CASSLLVQGGGEKLFF.

This clone was recorded a few times. Within the sample, other DNA sequences also encode this same CDR3. The chain uses TRBV11-3 and TRBJ2-7, with 8 bases lining up with TRBD1. This CDR3 is 14 amino acids long. Germline V lookup: CDR1 SGHNT, CDR2 YENEEA. The V segment lost 4 bases and the J segment 4 bases; nucleotides outside the gene matches: 6. In DNA form, the CDR3 reads TGTGCCAGCAGCTCCGGACAGGGATTATACGAGCAGTACTTC. This codes for CASSSGQGLYEQYF.

This chain uses TRBV15 with TRBJ2-1; D perhaps matches TRBD2 (5 bases). Germline V gene lookup returns CDR1 LNHNV and CDR2 YYDKDF (reference sequence). Trimming removed 1 base from V and 3 bases from J, with 7 bases in between. This CDR3 has 14 amino acids. CDR3 protein: CATSRAADYNEQFF. The CDR3, as DNA: TGTGCCACCAGCAGAGCAGCGGACTACAATGAGCAGTTCTTC.

The chain joins TRBV6-7 to TRBJ2-7; D is ambiguous. TRBV6-7 is noted as an ORF with a role that remains uncertain. This CDR3 region has 13 residues. V lost 0 bases and J lost 11, with 14 bases in between. CDR3 protein: CASSYSSTAFKYF. The CDR3 DNA sequence: TGTGCCAGCAGTTACTCTTCGACCGCCTTTAAGTACTTC.

The chain carries TRBV6-8 and TRBJ1-3; D remains ambiguous. The CDR3 is 14 residues long. Trimming removed 6 bases at V and 0 bases at J, with 9 bases between. CDR1 is MNHGY, CDR2 SAAAGT, per germline. As DNA, the CDR3 is TGTGCCAGCAGCGTACGGAGCTCTGGAAACACCATATATTTT. The encoded protein is CASSVRSSGNTIYF.

The chain recombines TRBV19 with TRBJ1-5; D is uncertain. Trimming stripped 2 bases from V and 0 bases from J, with 8 bases between. Germline lookup yields CDR1 LNHDA and CDR2 SQIVND (reference sequence). The CDR3 is made up of 15 amino acids. The CDR3 nucleotides read TGTGCCAGTAGTATATCCCGGAGTAGCAATCAGCCCCAGCATTTT. Translation gives CASSISRSSNQPQHF.

V usage is TRBV15 and J usage is TRBJ2-7, with TRBD1 matching 8 bases. CDR3 length equals 14 residues. Germline V gene lookup returns CDR1 LNHNV and CDR2 YYDKDF (reference sequence). The trim removed 0 bases at V and 4 bases at J, leaving 2 bases unmatched. The CDR3 is CATSRDRGLYEQYF. The DNA of the CDR3 is TGTGCCACCAGCAGAGACAGGGGGCTGTACGAGCAGTACTTC.

The genes are TRBV5-1 and TRBJ1-4, with 8 bases that match TRBD1. Unmatched junction bases numbered 6, after V lost 3 bases and J lost 5 bases. The CDR3 is 15 residues long. Germline V gene data show CDR1 as SGHRS and CDR2 as YFSETQ. The CDR3 DNA reads as TGCGCCAGCAGCTCGTCACAGGGGGGGAATGAAAAACTGTTTTTT. Protein product: CASSSSQGGNEKLFF.

A single count supports this clone. The rearrangement uses TRBV11-3 and TRBJ2-1; 10 positions agree with TRBD2. Germline loops: CDR1 SGHNT, CDR2 YENEEA. The V and J ends lost 5 bases and 9 bases, in that order; junction bases with no gene match: 13. The CDR3 is 16 residues long. CDR3 bases: TGTGCCAGCAGCCCAGGGCCCAGCGGGAGGGCCGCTGAGCAGTTCTTC. As protein: CASSPGPSGRAAEQFF.

This clone has only a few counts. CDR3 nucleotides: TGTGCCAGCAGACGACAGGCTAATACCTACGAGCAGTACTTC. Translation gives CASRRQANTYEQYF. The chain combines TRBV6-8 with TRBJ2-7, with D maybe TRBD1 (6 bases). The CDR3 runs 14 residues. Trimming shortened V by 6 bases and J by 2 bases, and 14 bases separated the two germline ends. Germline-derived CDR1 and CDR2 are MNHGY and SAAAGT.

There are a few counts of this clone. This chain's CDR3 is CASSLVTAGTEAFF. The DNA of the CDR3 is TGTGCCAGCAGCTTGGTTACAGCGGGGACTGAAGCTTTCTTT. The chain employs TRBV7-1 and TRBJ1-1; no firm D call. TRBV7-1 is known as an ORF, though its function is uncertain. With 4 bases removed from V and 5 bases from J, the gap between germline ends came to 14 bases. The CDR3 has 14 residues.

This sequence joins TRBV28 and TRBJ2-4; perhaps TRBD1 as D (5 bases). Trimming shortened V by 5 bases and J by 0 bases, and 20 bases separated the two germline ends. This CDR3 has 18 residues. Germline CDR1 MDHEN, CDR2 SYDVKM. This CDR3 is CASSPSSKGPIAKNIQYF. DNA of the CDR3: TGTGCCAGCAGTCCATCATCGAAGGGGCCCATAGCCAAAAACATTCAGTACTTC.

This clone was detected a few times. This sequence joins TRBV14 and TRBJ2-5; D not certain. In germline, CDR1 is SGHDN, CDR2 FVKESK. V was pared by 1 base and J by 0 bases, with 9 bases between. This CDR3 is 15 amino acids long. The CDR3: CASSQGVWDQETQYF. The CDR3 DNA sequence: TGTGCCAGCAGCCAAGGAGTTTGGGACCAAGAGACCCAGTACTTC.

This chain joins TRBV5-1 and TRBJ1-3; a weak D match, TRBD1 (5 bases). V was pared by 4 bases and J by 0 bases, with 11 bases between. This CDR3 contains 15 residues. Germline CDR1 and CDR2: SGHRS and YFSETQ. For the CDR3, the DNA is TGCGCCAGCAGCCAGGACACCGGCTCTGGAAACACCATATATTTT. Amino acids: CASSQDTGSGNTIYF.

In nucleotides, the CDR3 is TGTGCCAGCAGCCCAGGGACCGTCCGATTGGCAGATACGCAGTATTTT. Amino acids: CASSPGTVRLADTQYF. This rearrangement joins TRBV7-7 to TRBJ2-3, with D perhaps being TRBD1 or TRBD2 (5 bases each). CDR1 SSHAT and CDR2 FNYEAQ come from the germline V gene (reference sequence). This CDR3 spans 16 amino acids. Trimming shortened V by 5 bases and J by 4 bases, and 19 bases separated the two germline ends.

The gene calls are TRBV9 and TRBJ1-5; tentatively, D is TRBD1 (6 bases). The CDR3 has 14 residues. The V end was cut by 4 bases, the J end by 1 base, with 9 bases between. Germline V CDR1 and CDR2: SGDLS, YYNGEE. In nucleotides, the CDR3 is TGTGCCAGCAGCCCTGGACAGAGCAATCAGCCCCAGCATTTT. Its translation is CASSPGQSNQPQHF.

V and J are TRBV19 and TRBJ2-1, with D possibly TRBD2 on 6 matching bases. This CDR3 spans 11 amino acids. V lost 9 bases to trimming and J lost 15 bases, with 18 bases between them. Germline CDR1 LNHDA, CDR2 SQIVND (reference sequence). The CDR3 here is CASTTGDFPFF. CDR3 coding DNA: TGTGCCAGCACCACGGGGGATTTTCCGTTCTTC.

The chain has TRBV7-6 and TRBJ2-2; 7 positions agree with TRBD2. CDR3 size: 16 residues. CDR1 and CDR2 from the germline V gene are SGHVS and FNYEAQ. V lost 6 bases to trimming and J lost 2 bases; unmatched junction nucleotides: 9. The CDR3 sequence: CASSFQAGPNTGELFF. CDR3 nucleotide sequence: TGTGCCAGCAGTTTCCAAGCGGGGCCTAACACCGGGGAGCTGTTTTTT.

The V call is TRBV10-2, the J call TRBJ2-7; tentatively, D is TRBD2 (6 bases). V was shortened by 6 bases and J by 2 bases, with 14 bases between the two germline ends. This CDR3 has 14 amino acids. The germline gives CDR1 WSHSY, CDR2 SAAADI. DNA for the CDR3: TGCGCCAGCAGCGATACTAGCTCCCCCTACGAGCAGTACTTC. Translating it yields CASSDTSSPYEQYF.

V gene TRBV11-3 combines with J gene TRBJ2-4; D not resolved. V was clipped by 5 bases and J by 0 bases, with 8 bases between them. CDR1 is SGHNT and CDR2 is YENEEA in the germline V gene. This CDR3 has 14 amino acids. For the CDR3, the DNA is TGTGCCAGCAGCGAAGAGATAGCCAAAAACATTCAGTACTTC. Translating gives CASSEEIAKNIQYF.

CDR3 nucleotide sequence: TGTGCCAGCAGCCCCCTAACACTTCTCCACACCGGGGAGCTGTTTTTT. This encodes CASSPLTLLHTGELFF. The rearrangement links TRBV11-3 to TRBJ2-2; D unresolved. CDR3 length equals 16 residues. The V gene lost 5 bases and the J gene lost 3 bases, with 16 bases spanning the gap. Germline values: CDR1 SGHNT, CDR2 YENEEA.

In this sample, this clone turned up a few times. This chain uses TRBV11-3 with TRBJ2-5; 10 bases match TRBD2. From germline, CDR1 is SGHNT and CDR2 YENEEA. The CDR3 loop spans 15 amino acids. Unmatched junction bases numbered 2, after V lost 3 bases and J lost 1 base. As DNA, the CDR3 is TGTGCCAGCAGCTTCCAGCGGGGGGGCCAAGAGACCCAGTACTTC. This gives the protein CASSFQRGGQETQYF.

V and J are TRBV6-8 and TRBJ1-6, with D perhaps matching TRBD1 (6 bases). The CDR3 is made up of 15 amino acids. V shed 0 bases and J shed 8 bases, with 11 bases lying between them. The germline gives CDR1 MNHGY, CDR2 SAAAGT. CDR3 nucleotides: TGTGCCAGCAGTTACTCGCAGGGGTGGGATTCACCCCTCCACTTT. Amino acids: CASSYSQGWDSPLHF.

The table lists this clone with a few counts. The J gene is TRBJ1-4, the V gene TRBV18; D is possibly TRBD1 (5 bases). CDR3 length: 15 residues. Trimming removed 0 bases at V and 8 bases at J, with 13 bases between. Germline CDR1 reads KGHSH; CDR2 reads LQKENI. CDR3 sequence reads: CASSPPNPRGEKLFF. The CDR3 coding sequence is TGTGCCAGCTCACCACCAAACCCACGGGGCGAAAAACTGTTTTTT. The variable domain in full, completed from reference TRBV18 and TRBJ1-4, reads NAGVMQNPRHLVRRRGQEARLRCSPMKGHSHVYWYRQLPEEGLKFMVYLQKENIIDESGMPKERFSAEFPKEGPSILRIQQVVRGDSAAYFCASSPPNPRGEKLFFGSGTQLSVL.

The rearrangement uses TRBV11-3 and TRBJ2-1; 12 bases line up with TRBD2. The CDR3 covers 15 residues. The V segment lost 6 bases and the J segment 6 bases; nucleotides outside the gene matches: 6. Germline CDR1 and CDR2: SGHNT and YENEEA. CDR3 DNA sequence: TGTGCCAGCAGACAAACTAGCGGGAGGACCAATGAGCAGTTCTTC. Protein product: CASRQTSGRTNEQFF.

This sequence joins TRBV23-1 and TRBJ1-5, with D hard to call. TRBV23-1 is designated an ORF whose function remains uncertain. This CDR3 is 16 amino acids long. The V gene lost 0 bases and the J gene lost 3 bases, with 12 bases spanning the gap. In DNA, the CDR3 is TGCGCCAGCAGTCAATCAAAAGGGTCCAACAATCAGCCCCAGCATTTT. This sequence encodes CASSQSKGSNNQPQHF.